This TCR beta chain was identified in a study of early T cells in non-severe SARS-CoV-2 infection. The table lists this clonotype with many counts. Using its own MiXCR run on the 5' RACE reads, TCRdb lists one record per CDR3 protein. The sample holds 50,000 to 70,000 distinct CDR3 sequences; 5.9% are singletons and the top ten take about 3.4%. The V and J ends lost 6 bases and 10 bases, in that order; junction bases with no gene match: 10. The CDR3 is made up of 13 amino acids. The V gene's germline CDR1 is MDHEN and CDR2 SYDVKM. The receptor comes from an adult who was a healthcare worker with PCR-confirmed SARS-CoV-2 infection or an uninfected control (not recorded which). The V gene is TRBV28, the J gene TRBJ1-1; 8 nucleotides align to TRBD1. The sample consisted of whole blood, taken at baseline. The CDR3 region is CASRPPGGGGAFF. In DNA, the CDR3 is TGTGCCAGCAGACCCCCAGGGGGCGGGGGAGCTTTCTTT.